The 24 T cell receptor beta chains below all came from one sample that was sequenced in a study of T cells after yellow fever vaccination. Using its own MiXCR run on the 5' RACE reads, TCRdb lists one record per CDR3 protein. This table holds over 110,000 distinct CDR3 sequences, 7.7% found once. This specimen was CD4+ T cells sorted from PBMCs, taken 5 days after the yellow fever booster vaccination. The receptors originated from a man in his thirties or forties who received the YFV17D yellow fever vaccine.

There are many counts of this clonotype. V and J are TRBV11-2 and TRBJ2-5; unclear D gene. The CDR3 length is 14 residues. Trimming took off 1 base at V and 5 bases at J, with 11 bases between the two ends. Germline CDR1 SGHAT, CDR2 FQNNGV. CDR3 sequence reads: CASSLGHLRETQYF. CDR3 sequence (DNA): TGTGCCAGCAGCTTAGGACACCTCCGGGAGACCCAGTACTTC.

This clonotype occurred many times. Here the CDR3 reads CANSPGQDPKDTQYF. The CDR3 nucleotides read TGTGCTAACTCACCTGGACAGGATCCCAAAGATACGCAGTATTTT. The gene calls are TRBV12-5 and TRBJ2-3; TRBD1 agrees at 7 bases. Germline CDR1 and CDR2: LGHNT and FRNRAP. Trimming took 10 bases from V and 5 from J; bases not matched to a gene: 15. This CDR3 comprises 15 residues.

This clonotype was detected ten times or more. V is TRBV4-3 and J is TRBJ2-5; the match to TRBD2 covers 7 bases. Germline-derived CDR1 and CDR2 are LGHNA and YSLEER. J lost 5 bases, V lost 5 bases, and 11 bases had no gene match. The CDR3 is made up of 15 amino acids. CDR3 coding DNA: TGCGCCAGCAGCTCCGCCGGCGGGAGAGGGGAGACCCAGTACTTC. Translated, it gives CASSSAGGRGETQYF.

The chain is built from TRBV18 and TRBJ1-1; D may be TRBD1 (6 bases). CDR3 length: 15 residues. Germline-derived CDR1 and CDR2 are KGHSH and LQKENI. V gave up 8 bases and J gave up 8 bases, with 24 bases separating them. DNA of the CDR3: TGTGCCAGCAGCCTGTATTCGGGGGCAGTAGGCGAAGCTTTCTTT. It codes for CASSLYSGAVGEAFF.

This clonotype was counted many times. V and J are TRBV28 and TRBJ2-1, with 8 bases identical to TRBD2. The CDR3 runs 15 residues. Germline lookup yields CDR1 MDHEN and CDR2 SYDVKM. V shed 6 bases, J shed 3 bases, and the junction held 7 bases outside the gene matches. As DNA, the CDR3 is TGTGCCAGCAGACGGGAGGGCGGTCGCTACAATGAGCAGTTCTTC. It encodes CASRREGGRYNEQFF.

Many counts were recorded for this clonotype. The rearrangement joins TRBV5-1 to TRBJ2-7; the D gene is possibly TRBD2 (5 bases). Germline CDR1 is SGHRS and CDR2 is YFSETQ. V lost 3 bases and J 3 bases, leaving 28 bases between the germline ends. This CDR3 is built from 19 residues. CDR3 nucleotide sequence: TGCGCCAGCAGCTCCCTTTGGGCCGACGGGGTGTTTTCGAACTACGAGCAGTACTTC. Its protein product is CASSSLWADGVFSNYEQYF. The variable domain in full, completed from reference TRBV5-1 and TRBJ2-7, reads KAGVTQTPRYLIKTRGQQVTLSCSPISGHRSVSWYQQTPGQGLQFLFEYFSETQRNKGNFPGRFSGRQFSNSRSEMNVSTLELGDSALYLCASSSLWADGVFSNYEQYFGPGTRLTVT.

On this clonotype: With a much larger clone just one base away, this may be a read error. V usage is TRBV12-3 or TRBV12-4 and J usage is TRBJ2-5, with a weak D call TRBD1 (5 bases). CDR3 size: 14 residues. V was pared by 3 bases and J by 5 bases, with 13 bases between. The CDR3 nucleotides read TGTGCCAGCAGTTTTTTGCAGGGCGCGGAGACCCAGTACTTC. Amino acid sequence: CASSFLQGAETQYF.

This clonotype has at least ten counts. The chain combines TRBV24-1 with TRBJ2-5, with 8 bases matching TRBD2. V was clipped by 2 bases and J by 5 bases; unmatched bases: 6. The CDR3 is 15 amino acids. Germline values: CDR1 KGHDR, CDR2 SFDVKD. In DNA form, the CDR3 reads TGTGCCACCAGTGATTCGAGCGGGAGTATTGAGACCCAGTACTTC. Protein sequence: CATSDSSGSIETQYF.

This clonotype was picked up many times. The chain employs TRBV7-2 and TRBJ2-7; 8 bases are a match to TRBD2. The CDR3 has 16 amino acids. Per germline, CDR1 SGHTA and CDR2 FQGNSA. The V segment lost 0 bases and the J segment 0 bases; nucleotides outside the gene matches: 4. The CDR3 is CASSLASGRASYEQYF. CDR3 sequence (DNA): TGTGCCAGCAGCTTAGCGTCCGGGAGGGCCTCCTACGAGCAGTACTTC.

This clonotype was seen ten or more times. CDR3 protein: CSVGLGTGQETQYF. The CDR3 coding sequence is TGCAGCGTTGGTCTCGGGACAGGCCAAGAGACCCAGTACTTC. The gene calls are TRBV29-1 and TRBJ2-5; 8 bases are a match to TRBD1. The germline gives CDR1 SQVTM, CDR2 ANQGSEA. The CDR3 extends over 14 amino acids. V dropped 4 bases and J dropped 1; count of bases not matched to a gene: 5.

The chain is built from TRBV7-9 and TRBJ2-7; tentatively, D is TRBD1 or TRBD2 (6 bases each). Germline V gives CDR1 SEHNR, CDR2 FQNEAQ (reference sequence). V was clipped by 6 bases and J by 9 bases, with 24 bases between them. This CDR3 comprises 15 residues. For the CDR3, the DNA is TGTGCCAGCAGTCCCCTCCGGGGGCGGCGGGTGGTGCAGTACTTC. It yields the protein CASSPLRGRRVVQYF. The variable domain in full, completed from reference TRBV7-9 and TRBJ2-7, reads DTGVSQNPRHKITKRGQNVTFRCDPISEHNRLYWYRQTLGQGPEFLTYFQNEAQLEKSRLLSDRFSAERPKGSFSTLEIQRTEQGDSAMYLCASSPLRGRRVVQYFGPGTRLTVT.

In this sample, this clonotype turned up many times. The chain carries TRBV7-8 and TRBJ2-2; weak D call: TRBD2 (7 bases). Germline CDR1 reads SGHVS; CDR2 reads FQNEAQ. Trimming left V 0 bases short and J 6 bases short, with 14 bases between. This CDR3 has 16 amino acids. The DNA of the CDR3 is TGTGCCAGCAGCTTAGCGGGGGCGGGAGTAGCCGGGGAGCTGTTTTTT. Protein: CASSLAGAGVAGELFF. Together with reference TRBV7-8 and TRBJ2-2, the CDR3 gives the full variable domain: GAGVSQSPRYKVAKRGQDVALRCDPISGHVSLFWYQQALGQGPEFLTYFQNEAQLDKSGLPSDRFFAERPEGSVSTLKIQRTQQEDSAVYLCASSLAGAGVAGELFFGEGSRLTVL.

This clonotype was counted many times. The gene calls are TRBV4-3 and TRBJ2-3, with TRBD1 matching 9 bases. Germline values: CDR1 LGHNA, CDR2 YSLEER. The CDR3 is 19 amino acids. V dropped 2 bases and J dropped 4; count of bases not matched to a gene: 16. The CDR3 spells CASSQSGSENRGRSDTQYF. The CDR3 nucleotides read TGCGCCAGCAGCCAATCCGGCAGTGAGAACAGGGGGCGTTCAGATACGCAGTATTTT.

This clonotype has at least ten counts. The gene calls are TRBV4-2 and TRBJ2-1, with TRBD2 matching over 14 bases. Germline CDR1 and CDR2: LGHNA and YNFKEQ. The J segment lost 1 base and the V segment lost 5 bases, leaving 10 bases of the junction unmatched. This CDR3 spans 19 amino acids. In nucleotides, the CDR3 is TGTGCCAGCAGCGGTCCGGGACTAGCGGGAGTTGGATCCTACAATGAGCAGTTCTTC. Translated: CASSGPGLAGVGSYNEQFF.

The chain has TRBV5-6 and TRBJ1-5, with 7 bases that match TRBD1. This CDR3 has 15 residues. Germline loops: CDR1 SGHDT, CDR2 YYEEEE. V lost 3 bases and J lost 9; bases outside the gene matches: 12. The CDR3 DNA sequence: TGTGCCAGCAGCTCCGACAGGGATGGCTCGGGGCCCCAGCATTTT. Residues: CASSSDRDGSGPQHF. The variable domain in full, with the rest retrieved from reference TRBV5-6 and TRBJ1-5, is DAGVTQSPTHLIKTRGQQVTLRCSPKSGHDTVSWYQQALGQGPQFIFQYYEEEERQRGNFPDRFSGHQFPNYSSELNVNALLLGDSALYLCASSSDRDGSGPQHFGDGTRLSIL.

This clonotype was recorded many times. CDR3 region: CASSIDPNYEQYF. The DNA of the CDR3 is TGTGCCAGCAGCATCGATCCGAATTACGAGCAGTACTTC. J is TRBJ2-7 and V is TRBV7-2; D gene ambiguous. Germline V gene lookup returns CDR1 SGHTA and CDR2 FQGNSA. The CDR3 is made up of 13 amino acids. V gave up 5 bases and J gave up 4 bases, with 12 bases separating them.

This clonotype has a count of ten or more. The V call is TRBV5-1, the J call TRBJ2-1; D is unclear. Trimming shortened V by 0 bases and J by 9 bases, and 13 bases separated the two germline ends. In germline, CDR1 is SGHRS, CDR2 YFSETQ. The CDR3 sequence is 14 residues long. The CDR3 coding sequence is TGCGCCAGCAGCTTGGATCTTAGCATGGGTGAGCAGTTCTTC. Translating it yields CASSLDLSMGEQFF.

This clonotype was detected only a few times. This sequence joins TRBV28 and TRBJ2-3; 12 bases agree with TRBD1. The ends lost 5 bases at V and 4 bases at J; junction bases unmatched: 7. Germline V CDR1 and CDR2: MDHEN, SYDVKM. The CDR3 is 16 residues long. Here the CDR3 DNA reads TGTGCCAGCAGTCCCTCCGGGACAGGGGGCCCAGATACGCAGTATTTT. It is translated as CASSPSGTGGPDTQYF.

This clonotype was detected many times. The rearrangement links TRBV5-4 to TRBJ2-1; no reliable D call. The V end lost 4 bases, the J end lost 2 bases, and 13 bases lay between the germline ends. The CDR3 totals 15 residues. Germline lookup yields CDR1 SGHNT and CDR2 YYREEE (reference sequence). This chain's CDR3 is CASSPDWNTYNEQFF. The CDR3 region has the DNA TGTGCCAGCAGCCCCGACTGGAATACCTACAATGAGCAGTTCTTC.

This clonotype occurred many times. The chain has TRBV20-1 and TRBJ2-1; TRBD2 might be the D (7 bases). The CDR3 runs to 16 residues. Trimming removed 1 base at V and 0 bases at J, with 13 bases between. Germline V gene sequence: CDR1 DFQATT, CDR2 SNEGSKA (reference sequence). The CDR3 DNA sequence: TGCAGTGCTAGAGGGGGAGGGGGGAGCTCCTACAATGAGCAGTTCTTC. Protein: CSARGGGGSSYNEQFF.

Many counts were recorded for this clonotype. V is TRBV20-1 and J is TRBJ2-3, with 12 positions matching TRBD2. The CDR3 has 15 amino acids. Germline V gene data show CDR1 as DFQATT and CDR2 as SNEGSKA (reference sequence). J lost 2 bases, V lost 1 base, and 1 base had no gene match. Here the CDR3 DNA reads TGCAGTGCTAGAGGGACTAGCGGGAACACAGATACGCAGTATTTT. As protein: CSARGTSGNTDTQYF.

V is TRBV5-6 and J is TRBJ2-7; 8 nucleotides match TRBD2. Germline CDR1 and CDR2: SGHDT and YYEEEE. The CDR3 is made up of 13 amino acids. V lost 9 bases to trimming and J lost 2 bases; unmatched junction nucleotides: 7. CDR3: CAMSPGLAYEQYF. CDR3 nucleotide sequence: TGTGCCATGAGCCCGGGACTAGCCTACGAGCAGTACTTC.

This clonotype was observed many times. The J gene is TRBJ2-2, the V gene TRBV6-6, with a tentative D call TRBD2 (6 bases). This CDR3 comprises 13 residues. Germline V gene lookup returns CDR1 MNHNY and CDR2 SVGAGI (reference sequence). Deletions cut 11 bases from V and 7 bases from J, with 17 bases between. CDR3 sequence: CALGRLAIGELFF. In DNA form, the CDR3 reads TGTGCCTTAGGGAGGCTAGCAATCGGGGAGCTGTTTTTT.

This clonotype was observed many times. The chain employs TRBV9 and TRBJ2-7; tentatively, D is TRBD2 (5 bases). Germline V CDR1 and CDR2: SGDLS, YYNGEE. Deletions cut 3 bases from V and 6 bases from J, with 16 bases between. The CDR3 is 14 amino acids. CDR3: CASSALTSSGEQYF. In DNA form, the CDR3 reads TGTGCCAGCAGCGCCCTTACTAGTTCTGGCGAGCAGTACTTC.